This TCR beta chain is from a study of cytomegalovirus exposure and HLA in healthy donors. The study, taken as a whole, reports: In a later analysis, TCR beta V- and J-gene trimming showed a link to a missense DCLRE1C variant. Later findings reportedly placed an Asian-associated ancestry cluster below the approximately 670-donor mean for N-insertions. Overall, under 200 TCR beta chains were annotated as cytomegalovirus-associated.

V lost 2 bases, J lost 4 bases, and 5 bases lay in between. Germline lookup yields CDR1 LGHNA and CDR2 YNFKEQ. The CDR3 runs to 13 residues. 13 Jbeta primers and 60 Vbeta primers were used for the PCR. Clones were read by immunoSEQ multiplex PCR, and TCRdb kept only the in-frame ones, dropping some. The sample consists of around 150,000 clones, approximately 80% of them appearing once. With regard to this clone: Its antigen remains unidentified.

The receptor comes from a man aged 50 to 60 in good health and CMV-seronegative. The V gene is TRBV4-2, the J gene TRBJ2-2; D gene unclear. Sequencing input: PBMCs. The CDR3 region has the DNA TGTGCCAGCAGCCAACGTCTCACCGGGGAGCTGTTTTTT. Its translation: CASSQRLTGELFF.